The rows below give T cell receptor beta chains drawn from one sample of a study of blood T cell repertoires in COVID-19. Clones were read by immunoSEQ multiplex PCR, and TCRdb kept only the in-frame ones, dropping some. The repertoire includes about 280,000 clones, more than 75% of them detected once, and roughly 8.5% sits in the top ten. The sequenced sample was peripheral blood. These receptors were collected from a man aged 35-49 years with active or convalescent COVID-19. Both conserved end residues are part of each CDR3. The order of the fields is CDR3 DNA, CDR3 protein, V gene, J gene, D gene, CDR3 length, clone size. The D gene is left open where the match is weak. Where a row states a size, it is once, few, many or the class of an expanded clone; other rows omit it.

DNA: TGCAGCGTTGAAGGTCAGGGGATAGGGGGTAATGAGCAGTTCTTC
CDR3: CSVEGQGIGGNEQFF
V: TRBV29-1
J: TRBJ2-1
D: .
length: 15
size: .

DNA: TGTGCCAGCAGGGGGGCAGGGCGGAACTACGAGCAGTACTTC
CDR3: CASRGAGRNYEQYF
V: TRBV27
J: TRBJ2-7
D: .
length: 14
size: few

DNA: TGCGCCAGCAGCCTAGGGACAGGGGTTAGGGAAAAACTGTTTTTT
CDR3: CASSLGTGVREKLFF
V: TRBV5-1
J: TRBJ1-4
D: TRBD1
length: 15
size: .

DNA: TGTGCCAGAAAAGGGGGGGTCAACTACGAGCAGTACTTC
CDR3: CARKGGVNYEQYF
V: TRBV5-3
J: TRBJ2-7
D: .
length: 13
size: .

DNA: TGTGCCAGCAGCCTACAGGGACAGGACTATGGCTACACCTTC
CDR3: CASSLQGQDYGYTF
V: TRBV5-4
J: TRBJ1-2
D: TRBD1
length: 14
size: .

DNA: TGTGCCAGCACCCAAGGAGGGAAGAGTGACCAAGCTTTCTTT
CDR3: CASTQGGKSDQAFF
V: TRBV2
J: TRBJ1-1
D: .
length: 14
size: .

DNA: TGTGCCAGCAGCGTAGCAGGGATTCGTGGAAACACCATATATTTT
CDR3: CASSVAGIRGNTIYF
V: TRBV9
J: TRBJ1-3
D: .
length: 15
size: once

DNA: TGTGCCAGCAGTTTATTTGGCTGGAGGGGGGGGGCGAGTCGACAATTGTCGGGTGAGCAGTTCTTC
CDR3: CASSLFGWRGGASRQLSGEQFF
V: TRBV27
J: TRBJ2-1
D: .
length: 22
size: .

DNA: TGTGCCAGCAGCTCCGACAGGGCATTGTCGACTTTCTTT
CDR3: CASSSDRALSTFF
V: TRBV5-6
J: TRBJ1-1
D: TRBD1
length: 13
size: .

DNA: TGTGCCACCAGTGATTACCTAGCGGGAGATACGCAGTATTTT
CDR3: CATSDYLAGDTQYF
V: TRBV24-1
J: TRBJ2-3
D: TRBD2
length: 14
size: .

DNA: TGTGCCAGCAGCCTAGATATGAACACTGAAGCTTTCTTT
CDR3: CASSLDMNTEAFF
V: TRBV7-9
J: TRBJ1-1
D: .
length: 13
size: few